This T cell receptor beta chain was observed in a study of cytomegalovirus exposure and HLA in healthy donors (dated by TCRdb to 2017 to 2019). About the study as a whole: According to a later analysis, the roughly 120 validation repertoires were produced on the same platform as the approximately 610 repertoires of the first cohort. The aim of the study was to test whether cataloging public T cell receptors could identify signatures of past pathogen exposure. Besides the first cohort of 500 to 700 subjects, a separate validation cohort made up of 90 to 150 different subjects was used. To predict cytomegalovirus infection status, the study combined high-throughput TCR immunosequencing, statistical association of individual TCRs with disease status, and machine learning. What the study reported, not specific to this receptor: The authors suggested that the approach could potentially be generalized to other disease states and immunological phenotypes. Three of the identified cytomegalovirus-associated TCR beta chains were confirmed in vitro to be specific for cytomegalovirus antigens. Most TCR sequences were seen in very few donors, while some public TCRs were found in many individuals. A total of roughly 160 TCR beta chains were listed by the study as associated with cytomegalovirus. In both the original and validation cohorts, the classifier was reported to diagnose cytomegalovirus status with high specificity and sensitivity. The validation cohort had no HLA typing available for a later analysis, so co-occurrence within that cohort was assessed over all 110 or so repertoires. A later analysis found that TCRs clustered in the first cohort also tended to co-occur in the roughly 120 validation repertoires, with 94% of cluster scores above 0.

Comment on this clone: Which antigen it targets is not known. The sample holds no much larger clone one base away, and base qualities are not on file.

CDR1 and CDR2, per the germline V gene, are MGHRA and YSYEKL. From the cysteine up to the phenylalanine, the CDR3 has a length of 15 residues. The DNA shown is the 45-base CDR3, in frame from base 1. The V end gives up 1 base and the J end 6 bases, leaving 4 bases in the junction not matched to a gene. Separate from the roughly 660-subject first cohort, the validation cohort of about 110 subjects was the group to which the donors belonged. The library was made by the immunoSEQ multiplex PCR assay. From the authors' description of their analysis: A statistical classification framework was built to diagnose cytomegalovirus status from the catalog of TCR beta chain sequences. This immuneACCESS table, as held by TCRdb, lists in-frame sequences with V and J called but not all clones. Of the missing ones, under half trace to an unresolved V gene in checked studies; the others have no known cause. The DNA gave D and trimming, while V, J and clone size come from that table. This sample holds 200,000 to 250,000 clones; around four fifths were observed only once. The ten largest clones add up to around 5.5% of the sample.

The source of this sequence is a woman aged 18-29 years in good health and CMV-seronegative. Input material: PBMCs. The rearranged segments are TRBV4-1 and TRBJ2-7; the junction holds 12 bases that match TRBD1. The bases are TGCGCCAGCAGCCAAGCCGGGACAGGGGGCGGCGAGCAGTACTTC. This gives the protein CASSQAGTGGGEQYF.